The 32 T cell receptor beta chains listed next were all sequenced from one sample in a study of graft-versus-host responses after intestinal transplantation (dated by TCRdb to the early 2020s). The antigens for these receptors are not known. The sample's time point label is to be understood as: cells obtained before transplantation from donor or recipient. Library method: the immunoSEQ multiplex PCR assay. TCRdb limited this immuneACCESS table to in-frame rearrangements with V and J called. A share of clones is missing; checked studies link under half to unresolved V genes, and the rest is unexplained. In all, the sample holds roughly 69,000 clones, and 90% of those were seen once. About 1.7% of the sample is in the top ten clones. This sample comprised unstimulated CD8+ T cells sorted from spleen or lymph node cells, obtained before transplant. These receptors all come from a human donor who was the organ donor for an intestinal transplant.

The V call is TRBV19, the J call TRBJ1-1; D possibly corresponds to TRBD1 (5 bases). The CDR3 is 13 residues long. V dropped 8 bases and J dropped 2 bases, with 12 bases sitting between them. The germline gives CDR1 LNHDA, CDR2 SQIVND (reference sequence). The CDR3 here is CASHTGGNTEAFF. For the CDR3, the DNA is TGTGCCAGTCATACGGGGGGTAACACTGAAGCTTTCTTT.

V usage is TRBV23-1 and J usage is TRBJ1-1; a weak D match, TRBD1 (6 bases). TRBV23-1 is an ORF, with its function uncertain. The CDR3 covers 15 residues. Trimming cost V 5 bases and J 1 base, with 14 bases left between them. The CDR3 DNA follows: TGCGCCAGCAGTACGGATTTACAGGGGAACACTGAAGCTTTCTTT. This translates into CASSTDLQGNTEAFF.

This rearrangement joins TRBV5-4 to TRBJ2-3, with a tentative D call TRBD1 (5 bases). Germline V gene data show CDR1 as SGHNT and CDR2 as YYREEE (reference sequence). The V and J ends lost 3 bases and 6 bases respectively, with 8 bases between them. The CDR3 sequence is 12 residues long. CDR3 residues: CASSSQGDTQYF. In DNA form, the CDR3 reads TGTGCCAGCAGCTCCCAGGGTGATACGCAGTATTTT.

This chain joins TRBV19 and TRBJ1-2, with D perhaps TRBD1 (5 bases). V was clipped by 9 bases and J by 8 bases, with 13 bases between them. CDR3 length: 11 amino acids. Germline assignment: CDR1 LNHDA and CDR2 SQIVND (reference sequence). The DNA of the CDR3 is TGTGCCAGCTGGCGGGGCGGCGGCTACACCTTC. Translation gives CASWRGGGYTF.

The V and J genes are TRBV6-4 and TRBJ1-2; a possible D gene is TRBD1 (5 bases). Per germline, CDR1 MRHNA and CDR2 SNTAGT. V was cut by 0 bases and J by 6 bases, with 17 bases left in between. CDR3 length: 16 amino acids. In DNA, the CDR3 is TGTGCCAGCAGTGACTCGCTTGATTCCAGGGTACATGGCTACACCTTC. It translates to CASSDSLDSRVHGYTF.

The chain links TRBV5-1 to TRBJ2-1; 14 bases map to TRBD2. The CDR3 spans 15 residues. The ends lost 3 bases at V and 9 bases at J; junction bases unmatched: 5. Germline V CDR1 and CDR2: SGHRS, YFSETQ. Written as DNA, the CDR3 is TGCGCCAGCAGCTGGGGACTAGCGGGAGCTGGTGAGCAGTTCTTC. Translated, it gives CASSWGLAGAGEQFF.

CDR3 loop: CARSTDGTGVELFF. Written as DNA, the CDR3 is TGTGCCAGAAGCACGGACGGGACAGGTGTCGAACTGTTTTTT. The gene calls are TRBV7-5 and TRBJ1-4; the table's D gene call, TRBD1, was not cross checked with the DNA. TRBV7-5 is annotated as a pseudogene. CDR3 length equals 14 residues.

This chain links TRBV10-3 with TRBJ1-2, with no clear D. Germline V gene lookup returns CDR1 ENHRY and CDR2 SYGVKD. The CDR3 contains 14 residues. V was cut by 6 bases and J by 3 bases, with 14 bases left in between. CDR3 sequence reads: CAISVGSTDYGYTF. The CDR3, as DNA: TGTGCCATCAGCGTTGGGAGTACCGACTATGGCTACACCTTC.

The chain recombines TRBV18 with TRBJ2-5, with 10 bases lining up with TRBD1. This CDR3 region has 15 residues. The V and J ends lost 5 bases and 5 bases, in that order; junction bases with no gene match: 8. Germline values: CDR1 KGHSH, CDR2 LQKENI. CDR3 coding DNA: TGTGCCAGCTCATCGACCGGGACAGGGGACGAGACCCAGTACTTC. The encoded protein is CASSSTGTGDETQYF.

The rearrangement links TRBV30 to TRBJ2-6; possibly TRBD2 for D (5 bases). With 8 bases removed from V and 2 bases from J, the gap between germline ends came to 13 bases. Germline lookup yields CDR1 GTSNPN and CDR2 SVGIG (reference sequence). The CDR3 consists of 14 residues. In DNA form, the CDR3 reads TGTGCCCGATCGGTCGGGGCTGGGGCCAACGTCCTGACTTTC. It specifies CARSVGAGANVLTF.

The rearrangement uses TRBV13 and TRBJ2-5; 14 positions match TRBD2. Germline CDR1 PRHDT, CDR2 FYEKMQ (reference sequence). The length of the CDR3 is 17 residues. With V trimmed by 4 bases and J by 5 bases, 9 bases remained unmatched. The CDR3 loop reads CASSSGLAGAVGETQYF. The CDR3 nucleotides are TGTGCCAGCAGCTCGGGACTAGCGGGAGCCGTTGGTGAGACCCAGTACTTC.

The rearrangement joins TRBV27 to TRBJ1-1; D is unclear. This CDR3 has 12 amino acids. The V and J ends lost 8 bases and 7 bases respectively, with 14 bases between them. Germline lookup yields CDR1 MNHEY and CDR2 SMNVEV (reference sequence). This chain's CDR3 is CASRAGEGEAFF. The CDR3 bases are TGTGCCAGCCGGGCCGGGGAGGGTGAAGCTTTCTTT.

V usage is TRBV7-9 and J usage is TRBJ2-1, with D possibly TRBD2 on 5 matching bases. In germline, CDR1 is SEHNR, CDR2 FQNEAQ (reference sequence). Between the trimmed V and J ends, which lost 5 bases and 12 bases, there was a span of 20 bases. The CDR3 runs to 14 residues. This CDR3 reads CASSPARVKVWQFF. CDR3 DNA: TGTGCCAGCAGCCCCGCGAGGGTAAAGGTTTGGCAGTTCTTC. The full variable domain, its missing parts supplied by reference TRBV7-9 and TRBJ2-1, is DTGVSQNPRHKITKRGQNVTFRCDPISEHNRLYWYRQTLGQGPEFLTYFQNEAQLEKSRLLSDRFSAERPKGSFSTLEIQRTEQGDSAMYLCASSPARVKVWQFFGPGTRLTVL.

The sample holds a few counts of this clone. J is TRBJ2-7 and V is TRBV4-3; tentatively, D is TRBD1 (6 bases). Per the germline V gene, CDR1 is LGHNA and CDR2 is YSLEER. The CDR3 has 14 amino acids. V was trimmed by 4 bases and J by 3 bases, leaving 13 bases between them. CDR3 DNA: TGCGCCAGCAGCCCCCGGGGACACAGCTACGAGCAGTACTTC. This codes for CASSPRGHSYEQYF.

This chain joins TRBV28 and TRBJ2-1, with 9 bases matching TRBD2. The germline CDR1 and CDR2 sequences are MDHEN and SYDVKM. J gave up 5 bases and V 5 bases, and 25 bases lay outside the gene matches. The CDR3 length is 21 residues. The CDR3 nucleotides read TGTGCCAGCAGTGTACCGAACAGGGGTCGGGGTAGCGGGAGAGGGGACAATGAGCAGTTCTTC. Protein sequence: CASSVPNRGRGSGRGDNEQFF. Full variable domain (rest looked up from reference TRBV28 and TRBJ2-1): DVKVTQSSRYLVKRTGEKVFLECVQDMDHENMFWYRQDPGLGLRLIYFSYDVKMKEKGDIPEGYSVSREKKERFSLILESASTNQTSMYLCASSVPNRGRGSGRGDNEQFFGPGTRLTVL.

V gene TRBV9 combines with J gene TRBJ2-7, with a possible D match to TRBD2 (6 bases). Germline CDR1 and CDR2: SGDLS and YYNGEE. The CDR3 loop spans 16 amino acids. The V gene lost 3 bases and the J gene lost 6 bases, with 22 bases spanning the gap. This chain's CDR3 is CASSAIGRDDQGEQYF. CDR3 DNA sequence: TGTGCCAGCAGCGCCATCGGGCGGGACGACCAGGGCGAGCAGTACTTC. Filled out from reference TRBV9 and TRBJ2-7, the complete variable domain reads DSGVTQTPKHLITATGQRVTLRCSPRSGDLSVYWYQQSLDQGLQFLIQYYNGEERAKGNILERFSAQQFPDLHSELNLSSLELGDSALYFCASSAIGRDDQGEQYFGPGTRLTVT.

The J gene is TRBJ2-7, the V gene TRBV5-5; tentatively, D is TRBD2 (5 bases). Germline values: CDR1 SGHKS, CDR2 YYEKEE (reference sequence). Trimming left V 2 bases short and J 6 bases short, with 6 bases between. The CDR3 consists of 11 residues. CDR3 amino acids: CASSFAGEQYF. CDR3 sequence (DNA): TGTGCCAGCAGCTTTGCGGGCGAGCAGTACTTC.

The genes are TRBV6-5 and TRBJ2-7; 10 nucleotides line up with TRBD2. The junction had 5 bases not matched to a gene; V was cut back by 6 bases and J by 0 bases. This CDR3 is 15 amino acids long. From germline, CDR1 is MNHEY and CDR2 SVGAGI. The CDR3 protein is CASRLSGRASYEQYF. The CDR3 bases are TGTGCCAGCAGACTAAGCGGGAGGGCCTCCTACGAGCAGTACTTC.

This clone was counted a single time. The chain uses TRBV9 and TRBJ2-1; 12 positions agree with TRBD2. Trimming took 0 bases from V and 4 from J; bases not matched to a gene: 8. The CDR3 spans 18 residues. Germline assignment: CDR1 SGDLS and CDR2 YYNGEE. The CDR3 DNA sequence: TGTGCCAGCAGCGTAGAGGGGTCGGGGACTAGCGGGTACAATGAGCAGTTCTTC. This codes for CASSVEGSGTSGYNEQFF.

The genes are TRBV7-3 and TRBJ1-2, with a weak D call TRBD1 (6 bases). The CDR3 runs 13 residues. V was shortened by 2 bases and J by 11 bases, with 15 bases between the two germline ends. CDR1 and CDR2 (germline): SGHTA, FQGTGA. The CDR3: CASSLGGHLAYTF. Here the CDR3 DNA reads TGTGCCAGCAGCTTAGGGGGACACCTTGCGTACACCTTC.

The J gene is TRBJ2-7, the V gene TRBV28; 7 bases fit TRBD2. The junction had 2 bases not matched to a gene; V was cut back by 3 bases and J by 6 bases. Germline V CDR1 and CDR2: MDHEN, SYDVKM. The CDR3 has 12 residues. This CDR3 is CASSLGTTEQYF. The CDR3 coding sequence is TGTGCCAGCAGTTTGGGGACTACCGAGCAGTACTTC.

The rearrangement joins TRBV28 to TRBJ2-7; D remains unclear. CDR1 MDHEN and CDR2 SYDVKM come from the germline V gene. This CDR3 is built from 14 residues. V was pared by 7 bases and J by 2 bases, with 15 bases between. CDR3 nucleotide sequence: TGTGCCAGCACCCACTCGACTGAAACCTACGAGCAGTACTTC. Translation gives CASTHSTETYEQYF.

The chain recombines TRBV28 with TRBJ2-7; 10 bases are a match to TRBD1. V was clipped by 8 bases and J by 3 bases; unmatched bases: 1. The CDR3 contains 12 residues. Germline V gene lookup returns CDR1 MDHEN and CDR2 SYDVKM. In DNA form, the CDR3 reads TGTGCCAGCCGGGACAGGGGCTACGAGCAGTACTTC. Its protein product is CASRDRGYEQYF.

The V call is TRBV29-1, the J call TRBJ1-1; possible D gene TRBD1, 6 bases. The CDR3 length is 13 residues. The germline gives CDR1 SQVTM, CDR2 ANQGSEA. V shed 2 bases and J shed 6 bases, with 13 bases lying between them. The CDR3, as DNA: TGCAGCGTTGAACCAGGGGATGGGTCTGAAGCTTTCTTT. Residues: CSVEPGDGSEAFF.

The rearrangement uses TRBV5-4 and TRBJ2-7; 7 bases fit TRBD1. The V segment lost 4 bases and the J segment 5 bases; nucleotides outside the gene matches: 6. From germline, CDR1 is SGHNT and CDR2 YYREEE (reference sequence). The CDR3 is 13 amino acids. CDR3 region: CASSQGQSNEQYF. In DNA, the CDR3 is TGTGCCAGCAGCCAGGGACAGAGCAACGAGCAGTACTTC.

The chain uses TRBV7-9 and TRBJ2-7; 7 bases align to TRBD1. V was pared by 5 bases and J by 4 bases, with 5 bases of the junction left unmatched. The CDR3 runs to 13 residues. Germline V gene data show CDR1 as SEHNR and CDR2 as FQNEAQ (reference sequence). CDR3 region: CASSRQGKYEQYF. The DNA for the CDR3 is TGTGCCAGCAGCCGACAGGGTAAATACGAGCAGTACTTC.

In nucleotides, the CDR3 is TGTGCCTGGAGTCTCTCTACAGGGGGCCTATACGAGCAGTACTTC. Protein product: CAWSLSTGGLYEQYF. This chain links TRBV30 with TRBJ2-7; 9 bases map to TRBD1. Germline V gene sequence: CDR1 GTSNPN, CDR2 SVGIG (reference sequence). V lost 2 bases, J lost 4 bases, and 9 bases stayed unmatched. This CDR3 spans 15 amino acids.

This clone appeared a single time. V and J are TRBV13 and TRBJ2-1, with 8 bases lining up with TRBD2. The trim removed 5 bases at V and 4 bases at J, leaving 10 bases unmatched. The CDR3 is 16 residues long. The germline gives CDR1 PRHDT, CDR2 FYEKMQ (reference sequence). CDR3 sequence reads: CASSRPREGRYNEQFF. In DNA, the CDR3 is TGTGCCAGCAGCCGACCCCGGGAGGGTCGTTACAATGAGCAGTTCTTC.

This clone appeared a few times. The chain links TRBV6-6 to TRBJ1-2; D unresolved. Trimming took 4 bases from V and 10 from J, leaving 16 bases between them. Germline assignment: CDR1 MNHNY and CDR2 SVGAGI (reference sequence). This CDR3 region has 13 residues. The CDR3 nucleotides read TGTGCCAGCAGTTTTCCGGGCCGTGACTACTACACCTTC. Its translation: CASSFPGRDYYTF.

The V gene is TRBV4-3, the J gene TRBJ2-2; D not certain. The CDR3 totals 13 residues. Trimming shortened V by 0 bases and J by 6 bases, and 5 bases separated the two germline ends. In germline, CDR1 is LGHNA, CDR2 YSLEER. This CDR3 reads CASSQDHPGELFF. CDR3 nucleotide sequence: TGCGCCAGCAGCCAAGATCATCCCGGGGAGCTGTTTTTT.

The V and J genes are TRBV9 and TRBJ2-3, with D tentatively TRBD2 (7 bases). Trimming left V 0 bases short and J 4 bases short, with 18 bases between. Per the germline V gene, CDR1 is SGDLS and CDR2 is YYNGEE. The CDR3 sequence is 17 residues long. The CDR3 bases are TGTGCCAGCAGCGTAGGAGGGGGGGGAGGAGGATCAGATACGCAGTATTTT. Amino acids: CASSVGGGGGGSDTQYF.

The chain carries TRBV25-1 and TRBJ1-1; D not certain. The germline gives CDR1 MGHDK, CDR2 SYGVNS. Trimming took 0 bases from V and 1 from J, leaving 15 bases between them. The CDR3 is 17 residues long. Written as DNA, the CDR3 is TGTGCCAGCAGTGAATATCCAAGCTCTGACAAGAACACTGAAGCTTTCTTT. Translating gives CASSEYPSSDKNTEAFF.